The 22 T cell receptor beta chains below all came from one sample that was sequenced in a study of somatic mutations in cytotoxic T cells in rheumatoid arthritis. Sequencing was performed with immunoSEQ multiplex PCR; in TCRdb, only in-frame clones are kept and a portion is missing. The sample yields around 19,000 clones, approximately 83% seen once. The sequenced material came from CD8+ T cells sorted from blood. The receptors originated from an adult with rheumatoid arthritis.

The chain is built from TRBV5-6 and TRBJ2-3; no firm D call. The CDR3 extends over 15 amino acids. Trimming stripped 0 bases from V and 2 bases from J, with 10 bases between. Germline V gene sequence: CDR1 SGHDT, CDR2 YYEEEE. The CDR3 loop is CASSLAERPTDTQYF. CDR3 bases: TGTGCCAGCAGCTTGGCCGAGAGGCCCACAGATACGCAGTATTTT.

This clone is classed as medium-sized. CDR3 loop: CASSVGYTSSYEQYF. In DNA, the CDR3 is TGTGCCAGCAGCGTAGGGTATACGAGCTCCTACGAGCAGTACTTC. This chain connects TRBV9 to TRBJ2-7; no firm D call. This CDR3 is built from 15 residues. Trimming left V 0 bases short and J 0 bases short, with 10 bases between. Germline CDR1 SGDLS, CDR2 YYNGEE.

The rearrangement links TRBV5-1 to TRBJ2-3; D unresolved. The CDR3 extends over 17 amino acids. V lost 4 bases, J lost 3 bases, and 21 bases lay in between. Germline V gene data show CDR1 as SGHRS and CDR2 as YFSETQ. CDR3 sequence (DNA): TGCGCCAGCAGCCCCCCGACCTCCGGGCCTTGGACAGATACGCAGTATTTT. Its translation: CASSPPTSGPWTDTQYF.

The chain employs TRBV11-2 and TRBJ1-1; a possible D gene is TRBD1 (5 bases). Germline lookup yields CDR1 SGHAT and CDR2 FQNNGV. Trimming removed 4 bases from V and 3 bases from J, with 15 bases in between. The CDR3 covers 15 residues. The chain's CDR3 is CASSSSPGWDTEAFF. The CDR3 bases are TGTGCCAGCAGCTCTAGCCCAGGGTGGGACACTGAAGCTTTCTTT.

This rearrangement joins TRBV7-6 to TRBJ1-5; weak D call: TRBD1 (5 bases). Trimming shortened V by 4 bases and J by 0 bases, and 7 bases separated the two germline ends. This CDR3 contains 14 residues. CDR1 and CDR2 (germline): SGHVS, FNYEAQ. For the CDR3, the DNA is TGTGCCAGCAGCTGGGGGGATAGCAATCAGCCCCAGCATTTT. Protein product: CASSWGDSNQPQHF.

The chain combines TRBV6-6 with TRBJ2-7, with D possibly TRBD1 on 6 matching bases. CDR1 and CDR2 (germline): MNHNY, SVGAGI (reference sequence). This CDR3 has 14 residues. Trimming stripped 2 bases from V and 0 bases from J, with 8 bases between. CDR3 protein: CASSYGTNSYEQYF. CDR3 DNA sequence: TGTGCCAGCAGTTACGGGACAAACTCCTACGAGCAGTACTTC.

V and J are TRBV7-9 and TRBJ2-5; 7 positions match TRBD2. This CDR3 contains 16 residues. After removal of 5 bases from V and 2 bases from J, the junction contained 11 bases not matched to a gene. Germline V gene data show CDR1 as SEHNR and CDR2 as FQNEAQ (reference sequence). The CDR3 nucleotides are TGTGCCAGCAGCCCCCCCGCCAAGGGAGGGCAAGAGACCCAGTACTTC. This translates into CASSPPAKGGQETQYF.

This chain uses TRBV10-3 with TRBJ2-7; possible D gene TRBD2, 6 bases. V gave up 10 bases and J gave up 3 bases, with 13 bases separating them. CDR3 length: 12 amino acids. CDR1 is ENHRY and CDR2 is SYGVKD in the germline V gene. CDR3 protein: CANSGTDYEQYF. The CDR3 DNA reads TGTGCCAATTCCGGGACTGACTACGAGCAGTACTTC.

The chain combines TRBV9 with TRBJ2-1, with D perhaps assigned TRBD1 or TRBD2 (5 bases each). The CDR3 is 13 amino acids. CDR1 and CDR2 from the germline V gene are SGDLS and YYNGEE. V dropped 4 bases and J dropped 4 bases, with 9 bases sitting between them. In nucleotides, the CDR3 is TGTGCCAGCAGCATCGGGACGTACAATGAGCAGTTCTTC. Translated: CASSIGTYNEQFF.

The J gene is TRBJ1-2, the V gene TRBV10-3; no clear D. CDR3 length: 15 residues. Germline lookup yields CDR1 ENHRY and CDR2 SYGVKD. V shed 3 bases and J shed 4 bases, with 15 bases lying between them. CDR3 region: CAISDSLDWPYGYTF. The CDR3 nucleotides read TGTGCCATCAGTGACTCTCTCGACTGGCCCTATGGCTACACCTTC.

V gene TRBV5-1 combines with J gene TRBJ2-3; D perhaps matches TRBD2 (5 bases). The V and J ends lost 4 bases and 2 bases respectively, with 17 bases between them. This CDR3 region has 16 residues. CDR1 is SGHRS and CDR2 is YFSETQ in the germline V gene. The DNA for the CDR3 is TGCGCCAGCAGCCTGTTGGCGGGCGGCTTCACAGATACGCAGTATTTT. It specifies CASSLLAGGFTDTQYF. The whole variable domain, remainder taken from reference TRBV5-1 and TRBJ2-3, is KAGVTQTPRYLIKTRGQQVTLSCSPISGHRSVSWYQQTPGQGLQFLFEYFSETQRNKGNFPGRFSGRQFSNSRSEMNVSTLELGDSALYLCASSLLAGGFTDTQYFGPGTRLTVL.

A few counts support this clone. The chain links TRBV12-5 to TRBJ2-3; a weak D match, TRBD2 (5 bases). From germline, CDR1 is LGHNT and CDR2 FRNRAP. V was shortened by 6 bases and J by 9 bases, with 10 bases between the two germline ends. The CDR3 consists of 11 residues. CDR3 DNA sequence: TGTGCTAGTGGCGCTACGGGGACGCAGTATTTT. It is translated as CASGATGTQYF.

This CDR3 is CASSWGPDTQYF. The CDR3 nucleotides read TGTGCCAGCAGCTGGGGGCCAGATACGCAGTATTTT. The J gene is TRBJ2-3, the V gene TRBV5-6, with TRBD1 as a possible D gene (6 bases). The V end lost 3 bases, the J end lost 4 bases, and 6 bases lay between the germline ends. In germline, CDR1 is SGHDT, CDR2 YYEEEE. The CDR3 length is 12 residues.

This sequence joins TRBV7-2 and TRBJ1-2; no firm D call. V lost 1 base and J lost 0, with 12 bases in between. Per the germline V gene, CDR1 is SGHTA and CDR2 is FQGNSA. CDR3 length: 16 amino acids. CDR3 bases: TGTGCCAGCAGCTTAGTCTTACAGAAACCTAACTATGGCTACACCTTC. Amino acid sequence: CASSLVLQKPNYGYTF.

This clone rates as medium-sized (0.01 to 0.1%). For the CDR3, the DNA is TGCGCCAGCAGCCAAGAGCGGAGATTCACAGATACGCAGTATTTT. As protein: CASSQERRFTDTQYF. This chain uses TRBV4-1 with TRBJ2-3; D unclear. CDR1 and CDR2 (germline): MGHRA, YSYEKL. V lost 0 bases and J 2 bases, leaving 9 bases between the germline ends. The CDR3 is 15 amino acids.

CDR3 amino acids: CASSLGGSGVDTQYF. The CDR3 nucleotides read TGTGCCAGCAGTTTGGGTGGTAGCGGGGTAGATACGCAGTATTTT. The J gene is TRBJ2-3, the V gene TRBV28; 8 nucleotides agree with TRBD2. The trim removed 3 bases at V and 5 bases at J, leaving 7 bases unmatched. The germline V gene has CDR1 MDHEN and CDR2 SYDVKM. This CDR3 spans 15 amino acids.

This chain connects TRBV6-5 to TRBJ2-3; 11 bases fit TRBD1. With 6 bases clipped from V and 6 bases from J, the junction kept 8 bases outside the gene matches. CDR3 size: 15 residues. Germline CDR1 and CDR2: MNHEY and SVGAGI. The CDR3 spells CASSNGQGASDTQYF. The CDR3, as DNA: TGTGCCAGCAGCAACGGACAGGGGGCCTCGGATACGCAGTATTTT.

Note on this clone: A read error may produce the germline difference seen at one junction end. The chain uses TRBV28 and TRBJ2-7; 13 bases are shared with TRBD2. The CDR3 runs 16 residues. In germline, CDR1 is MDHEN, CDR2 SYDVKM. The DNA for the CDR3 is TGTGCCTGCAGCTCCGGGACTAGCGGGACAGCCTACGAGCAGTACTTC. It translates to CACSSGTSGTAYEQYF.

This clone was seen more than once but under ten times. The V and J genes are TRBV7-3 and TRBJ1-6, with 7 bases that match TRBD1. The germline V gene encodes CDR1 SGHTA and CDR2 FQGTGA. V shed 2 bases, J shed 10 bases, and the junction held 5 bases outside the gene matches. This CDR3 is 14 amino acids long. The DNA for the CDR3 is TGTGCCAGCAGCTTATATAACAGGGGATCACCCCTCCACTTT. Amino acid sequence: CASSLYNRGSPLHF.

The gene calls are TRBV5-6 and TRBJ2-7; TRBD1 matches 10 bases. V was clipped by 4 bases and J by 7 bases; unmatched bases: 8. CDR1 and CDR2 from the germline V gene are SGHDT and YYEEEE. The CDR3 spans 14 residues. This CDR3 reads CASSPGTGVGEQYF. In DNA form, the CDR3 reads TGTGCCAGCAGCCCCGGGACAGGGGTGGGGGAGCAGTACTTC.

V and J are TRBV4-1 and TRBJ1-4; 7 positions match TRBD1. J lost 2 bases, V lost 2 bases, and 2 bases had no gene match. Germline V gene lookup returns CDR1 MGHRA and CDR2 YSYEKL. The CDR3 runs to 15 residues. For the CDR3, the DNA is TGCGCCAGCAGCCAACCGACAGGGACTAATGAAAAACTGTTTTTT. Translated, it gives CASSQPTGTNEKLFF.

The V gene is TRBV25-1, the J gene TRBJ2-1, with D possibly TRBD2 on 6 matching bases. There are 15 residues in the CDR3. Germline CDR1 is MGHDK and CDR2 is SYGVNS. Trimming stripped 2 bases from V and 0 bases from J, with 8 bases between. For the CDR3, the DNA is TGTGCCAGCAGTGAACTCGGGAGCTCCTACAATGAGCAGTTCTTC. Its translation: CASSELGSSYNEQFF.